This TCR beta chain was sequenced for a study of T-cell reconstitution after alpha-beta-depleted transplantation in children (dated by TCRdb to 2015 to 2016). In the study overall: Using TCR repertoire profiling, the study quantitatively followed how T-cell immune reconstitution unfolded in children after TCRalphabeta/CD19-depleted allogeneic hematopoietic cell transplantation.

From the cysteine up to the phenylalanine, the CDR3 has a length of 19 residues. Just CDR3 DNA is preserved here, 57 bases in frame from base 1. From the germline V gene, CDR1 is MDHEN and CDR2 is SYDVKM. V is cut back by 10 bases and J by 4 bases, with 23 bases in the junction unmatched. Receptor amplification or capture employed PCR. Sequencing instrument: Illumina HiSeq 2500. TCR library preparation used molecular barcoding, with unique molecular identifiers applied to normalize quantification of the TCRbeta repertoire. TCRdb cleaned the public reads at Q25 with fastp, built clones with MiXCR and kept in-frame beta chains. Rows with a matching CDR3 protein are joined into one entry that keeps the most common DNA and genes. The sample profile shows 190,000 or so distinct CDR3 sequences; roughly 15% of them were found once. Together, the top ten hold approximately 13% of the sample. In its sample, this clonotype was seen a few times. There is no known antigen for this receptor. Base quality data are lacking; no much larger clone is found one base away.

The chain is assembled from TRBV28 and TRBJ2-5, and TRBD1 matches 11 of the central bases. Source: PBMCs from the stem cell graft donor, taken from the stem cell graft. This TCR was recovered from a human donor who donated a stem cell graft to a child with acute lymphoblastic leukemia. The CDR3 region: CATMTRWGRIGQGAETQYF. In nucleotides, the sequence is TGTGCCACCATGACGCGTTGGGGGCGAATAGGACAGGGGGCAGAGACCCAGTACTTC.